This T cell receptor beta chain was obtained from a study of cytomegalovirus exposure and HLA in healthy donors. About the study: Of all 360 or so donors who were genotyped, under 90% belonged to the Caucasian-associated ancestry cluster.

The PCR was carried out with 60 Vbeta primers and 13 Jbeta primers. Under the authors' procedure: Around 9.9 million shared chains were among the 80 million or so unique TCR beta chains that a later analysis counted. Only in-frame clones appear in the TCRdb table, and some are missing; sequencing was by immunoSEQ multiplex PCR. Clone size and V and J calls were adopted from that table, with D and trimming inferred from the DNA. This repertoire comprises tens of thousands of clones; its ten largest clones make up 5% to 7.5%. General observations from the study: HLA alleles showed associations with some 17,000 TCR beta sequences in a later analysis, at a 0.05 false discovery rate. A later analysis reportedly identified an Asian-associated ancestry cluster as carrying fewer N-insertions than the approximately 670-donor mean.

Remarks on this clone: Its antigen is currently unknown.

CDR1 and CDR2 from the germline V gene are SGHTA and FQGNSA. The CDR3 totals 13 residues. Losses at the gene ends were 3 bases for V and 3 bases for J; bases not matched to a gene: 1. This TCR was sampled from a man aged 30 to 45 in good health and CMV-seronegative. V gene TRBV7-2 combines with J gene TRBJ1-2; 7 bases map to TRBD1. Sequenced input: PBMCs. Here the CDR3 DNA reads TGTGCCAGCAGCTTGGGGACAGACTATGGCTACACCTTC. It yields the protein CASSLGTDYGYTF.